These 32 T cell receptor beta chains were sequenced from one sample in a study of early T cells in non-severe SARS-CoV-2 infection. TCRdb reprocessed the 5' RACE reads with MiXCR, giving one entry per CDR3 protein. The sample consists of 51,000 or so distinct CDR3 sequences, 8% to 13% of them appearing once. Sequencing input: whole blood. The receptors here all came from an adult who was a healthcare worker with PCR-confirmed SARS-CoV-2 infection or an uninfected control (not recorded which).

This clonotype was counted many times. The chain is built from TRBV5-5 and TRBJ1-2, with TRBD1 as a possible D gene (5 bases). The CDR3 totals 14 residues. Trimming pared 0 bases from V and 8 bases from J, leaving 14 bases between. Germline CDR1 and CDR2: SGHKS and YYEKEE (reference sequence). CDR3 in amino acids: CASSLDSGAEGYTF. The CDR3, as DNA: TGTGCCAGCAGCTTGGATTCCGGGGCGGAGGGCTACACCTTC.

This chain uses TRBV29-1 with TRBJ1-4; TRBD1 aligns across 12 bases. J lost 6 bases, V lost 6 bases, and 5 bases had no gene match. The CDR3 contains 14 residues. Germline lookup yields CDR1 SQVTM and CDR2 ANQGSEA. CDR3 protein: CSVRGQGAYEKLFF. The CDR3 nucleotides read TGCAGCGTCCGGGGACAGGGGGCTTATGAAAAACTGTTTTTT.

The sample holds many counts of this clonotype. The chain recombines TRBV7-2 with TRBJ2-5, with D hard to call. V dropped 3 bases and J dropped 1 base, with 6 bases sitting between them. The CDR3 sequence is 13 residues long. Germline V gives CDR1 SGHTA, CDR2 FQGNSA. CDR3 protein: CASSLNSQETQYF. CDR3 bases: TGTGCCAGCAGCTTGAACAGCCAAGAGACCCAGTACTTC.

This clonotype was detected a few times. The chain is built from TRBV4-3 and TRBJ2-2, with 12 nucleotides matching TRBD2. V lost 1 base and J lost 5; bases outside the gene matches: 2. CDR3 size: 16 residues. Germline assignment: CDR1 LGHNA and CDR2 YSLEER. The CDR3 region is CASSQGLAGATGELFF. The CDR3 nucleotides are TGCGCCAGCAGCCAAGGACTAGCGGGGGCGACCGGGGAGCTGTTTTTT.

This clonotype was picked up a small number of times. The CDR3 loop reads CSAPLPDRSYNEQFF. CDR3 nucleotides: TGCAGTGCCCCACTCCCGGACCGCTCCTACAATGAGCAGTTCTTC. The chain combines TRBV20-1 with TRBJ2-1; no reliable D call. The CDR3 is 15 amino acids. The germline gives CDR1 DFQATT, CDR2 SNEGSKA (reference sequence). The germline V and J ends were trimmed by 6 bases and 0 bases, with 15 bases remaining between them.

The chain employs TRBV10-3 and TRBJ1-2; TRBD1 aligns across 10 bases. The CDR3 length is 13 residues. The J segment lost 8 bases and the V segment lost 6 bases, leaving 6 bases of the junction unmatched. Germline V lookup: CDR1 ENHRY, CDR2 SYGVKD. This CDR3 reads CAIRGQGLEGYTF. CDR3 DNA sequence: TGTGCCATCAGGGGACAGGGGCTGGAAGGCTACACCTTC.

This clonotype is a singleton in its sample. Sequence at one end of the junction differs from germline and may be a read error. The chain links TRBV20-1 to TRBJ2-7, with 7 bases lining up with TRBD1. The CDR3 is made up of 15 amino acids. Germline CDR1 DFQATT, CDR2 SNEGSKA (reference sequence). CDR3: CSTRVQIQGLSEQYF. The CDR3 DNA sequence: TGCAGTACTAGAGTACAGATACAGGGGCTGAGCGAGCAGTACTTC.

The chain combines TRBV13 with TRBJ2-7, with TRBD2 as a possible D gene (5 bases). Trimming cost V 1 base and J 3 bases, with 7 bases left between them. The CDR3 totals 13 residues. CDR1 is PRHDT, CDR2 FYEKMQ, per germline (reference sequence). Here the CDR3 DNA reads TGTGCCAGCAGCTTAGAAGGGAGCTACGAGCAGTACTTC. Encoded protein: CASSLEGSYEQYF.

In this sample, this clonotype turned up many times. The J gene is TRBJ2-7, the V gene TRBV7-8, with 7 bases aligning to TRBD1. The CDR3 is 13 amino acids. V was clipped by 5 bases and J by 3 bases; unmatched bases: 4. Germline V gene lookup returns CDR1 SGHVS and CDR2 FQNEAQ. The CDR3 protein is CASSARTGYEQYF. In DNA form, the CDR3 reads TGTGCCAGCAGCGCCCGGACAGGCTACGAGCAGTACTTC.

This clonotype appeared many times. CDR3 sequence: CASSYSSWSTLGAGELFF. The CDR3 DNA is TGTGCCAGCAGTTACTCGTCTTGGTCAACGTTGGGGGCCGGGGAGCTGTTTTTT. The rearrangement uses TRBV6-2 or TRBV6-3 and TRBJ2-2; D may match TRBD1 or TRBD2 (5 bases each). Deletions cut 0 bases from V and 6 bases from J, with 20 bases between. Germline loops: CDR1 MNHEY, CDR2 SVGEGT. The CDR3 is made up of 18 amino acids.

This clonotype was counted ten times or more. The chain has TRBV11-3 and TRBJ2-6; possibly TRBD1 for D (6 bases). This CDR3 has 17 amino acids. V was trimmed by 0 bases and J by 0 bases, leaving 9 bases between them. CDR1 and CDR2 (germline): SGHNT, YENEEA. Written as DNA, the CDR3 is TGTGCCAGCAGCTTAGAAGGGGGTAGCTCTGGGGCCAACGTCCTGACTTTC. Protein product: CASSLEGGSSGANVLTF. Filled out from reference TRBV11-3 and TRBJ2-6, the complete variable domain reads EAGVVQSPRYKIIEKKQPVAFWCNPISGHNTLYWYLQNLGQGPELLIRYENEEAVDDSQLPKDRFSAERLKGVDSTLKIQPAELGDSAVYLCASSLEGGSSGANVLTFGAGSRLTVL.

This clonotype was detected only a few times. V and J are TRBV6-5 and TRBJ2-3; TRBD1 is a possible D gene (6 bases). CDR3 length equals 14 residues. CDR1 and CDR2 (germline): MNHEY, SVGAGI. Trimming shortened V by 5 bases and J by 5 bases, and 14 bases separated the two germline ends. Here the CDR3 DNA reads TGTGCCAGCAGTCTACAGGGCTGGAAAGATACGCAGTATTTT. As protein: CASSLQGWKDTQYF.

This clonotype was counted many times. The chain links TRBV10-3 to TRBJ1-4; D perhaps matches TRBD1 (5 bases). CDR1 and CDR2 from the germline V gene are ENHRY and SYGVKD. The CDR3 is 13 amino acids. The V and J ends lost 8 bases and 8 bases respectively, with 15 bases between them. CDR3 bases: TGTGCCATCGGCCAGGGAGGAGGGGAAAAACTGTTTTTT. This encodes CAIGQGGGEKLFF.

This clonotype was detected a few times. The chain joins TRBV20-1 to TRBJ2-3; maybe TRBD2 (5 bases). Germline lookup yields CDR1 DFQATT and CDR2 SNEGSKA (reference sequence). This CDR3 comprises 16 residues. Trimming pared 4 bases from V and 0 bases from J, leaving 17 bases between. The CDR3 region is CSATSISTGSTDTQYF. The CDR3 DNA reads as TGCAGTGCTACTTCGATCTCAACGGGGAGCACAGATACGCAGTATTTT.

This clonotype was counted a few times. The V gene is TRBV3-1, the J gene TRBJ2-7, with a weak D call TRBD2 (5 bases). The length of the CDR3 is 13 residues. CDR1 and CDR2 from the germline V gene are LGHDT and YNNKEL (reference sequence). V shed 1 base and J shed 6 bases, with 10 bases lying between them. The CDR3 DNA follows: TGTGCCAGCAGCCAAGTGGACTGGTTCGAGCAGTACTTC. As protein: CASSQVDWFEQYF.

The genes are TRBV5-1 and TRBJ2-7; D is unclear. With 0 bases removed from V and 7 bases from J, the gap between germline ends came to 14 bases. Germline assignment: CDR1 SGHRS and CDR2 YFSETQ. The CDR3 totals 14 residues. The CDR3 loop reads CASSLAIGVREQYF. The CDR3, as DNA: TGCGCCAGCAGCTTGGCGATCGGTGTGAGAGAGCAGTACTTC.

This clonotype showed up many times. The genes are TRBV2 and TRBJ2-2; no reliable D call. Germline CDR1 SNHLY, CDR2 FYNNEI. This CDR3 contains 12 residues. The V and J ends lost 6 bases and 5 bases respectively, with 7 bases between them. The CDR3: CASSTTTGELFF. The CDR3 coding sequence is TGTGCCAGCAGCACTACGACCGGGGAGCTGTTTTTT.

This clonotype was seen a handful of times. This chain links TRBV20-1 with TRBJ2-1; 11 bases are shared with TRBD1. Germline CDR1 and CDR2: DFQATT and SNEGSKA (reference sequence). J gave up 6 bases and V 5 bases, and 3 bases lay outside the gene matches. The CDR3 loop spans 13 amino acids. The CDR3 nucleotides read TGCAGTGCTGGACAGGGGGCATCCAATGAGCAGTTCTTC. It encodes CSAGQGASNEQFF.

The chain joins TRBV12-3 or TRBV12-4 to TRBJ1-1, with D uncertain. V was clipped by 0 bases and J by 1 base, with 12 bases between them. The CDR3 spans 16 residues. The CDR3 DNA sequence: TGTGCCAGCAGTTTAGCGAGAAGGACGGAGAACACTGAAGCTTTCTTT. Translation: CASSLARRTENTEAFF.

Ten or more counts support this clonotype. The chain combines TRBV20-1 with TRBJ2-7; 10 positions match TRBD1. Germline CDR1 DFQATT, CDR2 SNEGSKA (reference sequence). V was clipped by 6 bases and J by 3 bases; unmatched bases: 11. The CDR3 has 15 residues. CDR3 DNA sequence: TGCAGTGCCATAAACCGGGACAGGGGACACTACGAGCAGTACTTC. It codes for CSAINRDRGHYEQYF.

Only a few counts were recorded for this clonotype. The V and J genes are TRBV7-3 and TRBJ2-3, with 8 bases identical to TRBD2. V lost 3 bases and J lost 6; bases outside the gene matches: 5. The germline CDR1 and CDR2 sequences are SGHTA and FQGTGA. The CDR3 spans 14 residues. The CDR3 loop reads CASSFSGSRDTQYF. The CDR3 nucleotides read TGTGCCAGCAGCTTCAGCGGGAGTAGGGATACGCAGTATTTT. Drawing the rest from reference TRBV7-3 and TRBJ2-3, the complete variable domain is GAGVSQTPSNKVTEKGKYVELRCDPISGHTALYWYRQSLGQGPEFLIYFQGTGAADDSGLPNDRFFAVRPEGSVSTLKIQRTERGDSAVYLCASSFSGSRDTQYFGPGTRLTVL.

This clonotype appeared many times. This chain joins TRBV7-2 and TRBJ2-3; D perhaps matches TRBD2 (6 bases). With 4 bases removed from V and 3 bases from J, the gap between germline ends came to 14 bases. Germline-derived CDR1 and CDR2 are SGHTA and FQGNSA. The CDR3 has 15 amino acids. DNA of the CDR3: TGTGCCAGCAGCTCACGACTAGTTGGTACAGATACGCAGTATTTT. Protein sequence: CASSSRLVGTDTQYF.

The chain recombines TRBV29-1 with TRBJ2-1, with 8 bases lining up with TRBD2. Germline lookup yields CDR1 SQVTM and CDR2 ANQGSEA. V lost 4 bases to trimming and J lost 6 bases; unmatched junction nucleotides: 5. The CDR3 consists of 13 residues. CDR3 DNA: TGCAGCGTTGCACTAGCGGTAAGCAATGAGCAGTTCTTC. Protein product: CSVALAVSNEQFF.

This clonotype has at least ten counts. The chain carries TRBV7-9 and TRBJ2-7, with D perhaps TRBD2 (5 bases). From germline, CDR1 is SEHNR and CDR2 FQNEAQ (reference sequence). The CDR3 is 14 residues long. V lost 5 bases, J lost 0 bases, and 11 bases lay in between. The CDR3 here is CASSPGWPSYEQYF. The CDR3 DNA is TGTGCCAGCAGCCCGGGGTGGCCCTCCTACGAGCAGTACTTC.

A few counts support this clonotype. This chain connects TRBV19 to TRBJ2-3, with D possibly TRBD2 on 6 matching bases. V lost 6 bases and J lost 1, with 11 bases in between. CDR1 is LNHDA and CDR2 is SQIVND in the germline V gene (reference sequence). The CDR3 length is 14 residues. CDR3 loop: CASSPGLRTDTQYF. The CDR3 DNA follows: TGTGCCAGTAGCCCGGGACTCCGCACAGATACGCAGTATTTT.

Comment on this clonotype: One junction end disagrees with the germline gene, perhaps due to a read error. V gene TRBV12-5 combines with J gene TRBJ1-5; a possible D gene is TRBD1 (5 bases). The CDR3 sequence is 12 residues long. Per germline, CDR1 LGHNT and CDR2 FRNRAP. CDR3 DNA sequence: TGTGCTAGTGTTTTGTCCGGGGGACCCCAGCATTTT. Amino acids: CASVLSGGPQHF. The whole variable domain, filled in from reference TRBV12-5 and TRBJ1-5, reads DARVTQTPRHKVTEMGQEVTMRCQPILGHNTVFWYRQTMMQGLELLAYFRNRAPLDDSGMPKDRFSAEMPDATLATLKIQPSEPRDSAVYFCASVLSGGPQHFGDGTRLSIL.

In its sample, this clonotype was seen many times. The chain recombines TRBV18 with TRBJ1-5; no clear D. Trimming pared 2 bases from V and 0 bases from J, leaving 8 bases between. Germline CDR1 is KGHSH and CDR2 is LQKENI. The CDR3 extends over 15 amino acids. CDR3 coding DNA: TGTGCCAGCTCACCAGGAAGGAGTAGCAATCAGCCCCAGCATTTT. Translation: CASSPGRSSNQPQHF.

There are many counts of this clonotype. The chain couples TRBV12-3 or TRBV12-4 to TRBJ1-5, with no clear D. The CDR3 length is 13 residues. With 1 base removed from V and 1 base from J, the gap between germline ends came to 2 bases. The DNA of the CDR3 is TGTGCCAGCAGTTTAGAAAGCAATCAGCCCCAGCATTTT. The encoded protein is CASSLESNQPQHF.

The table lists this clonotype with a few counts. The chain combines TRBV19 with TRBJ2-7, with 8 nucleotides matching TRBD1. With 7 bases clipped from V and 2 bases from J, the junction kept 4 bases outside the gene matches. Looked up from germline, CDR1 is LNHDA and CDR2 is SQIVND (reference sequence). The CDR3 covers 13 residues. CDR3 DNA: TGTGCCAGTAAAGGGACAGGCCCCTACGAGCAGTACTTC. This translates into CASKGTGPYEQYF.

This rearrangement joins TRBV28 to TRBJ1-6; 10 positions match TRBD1. CDR3 length: 16 residues. CDR1 is MDHEN and CDR2 is SYDVKM in the germline V gene. The junction had 7 bases not matched to a gene; V was cut back by 5 bases and J by 6 bases. DNA for the CDR3: TGTGCCAGCAGTCCCCGACAGGGGGCTGGTAATTCACCCCTCCACTTT. It translates to CASSPRQGAGNSPLHF. Looking up the rest from reference TRBV28 and TRBJ1-6 gives the full variable domain: DVKVTQSSRYLVKRTGEKVFLECVQDMDHENMFWYRQDPGLGLRLIYFSYDVKMKEKGDIPEGYSVSREKKERFSLILESASTNQTSMYLCASSPRQGAGNSPLHFGNGTRLTVT.

This clonotype was counted many times. The chain couples TRBV10-2 to TRBJ2-7; D may be TRBD2 (6 bases). Looked up from germline, CDR1 is WSHSY and CDR2 is SAAADI. V shed 7 bases and J shed 0 bases, with 7 bases lying between them. CDR3 length: 12 amino acids. CDR3 sequence (DNA): TGCGCCAGCACGGGGGACTCCTACGAGCAGTACTTC. As protein: CASTGDSYEQYF.

This clonotype was seen repeatedly, ten times or more. This sequence joins TRBV10-2 and TRBJ1-5; 11 nucleotides agree with TRBD1. The V gene's germline CDR1 is WSHSY and CDR2 SAAADI. The length of the CDR3 is 15 residues. V lost 2 bases to trimming and J lost 5 bases; unmatched junction nucleotides: 2. The CDR3 here is CASSEGQGAYQPQHF. The DNA of the CDR3 is TGCGCCAGCAGTGAGGGACAGGGGGCATATCAGCCCCAGCATTTT.